These 30 T cell receptor beta chains share one sample of origin, sequenced in a study of blood T cell repertoires in COVID-19. Profiled with immunoSEQ multiplex PCR; TCRdb holds only in-frame clones, not every one. The sample holds 450,000 or so clones, roughly 90% seen once. Input material: peripheral blood. The receptors were gathered from a man aged 18 to 29 with COVID-19, enrolled during active disease.

The chain uses TRBV5-1 and TRBJ1-2, with D unresolved. Trimming removed 0 bases at V and 0 bases at J, with 9 bases between. CDR1 is SGHRS and CDR2 is YFSETQ in the germline V gene. The CDR3 is made up of 15 amino acids. CDR3 bases: TGCGCCAGCAGCTTGGGTCAGAAAACTAACTATGGCTACACCTTC. Encoded protein: CASSLGQKTNYGYTF.

On this clone: Without the conserved terminal phenylalanine or tryptophan, this CDR3 likely stems from a read error. No DNA is shown, since the ends of the CDR3 on it are uncertain; the CDR3 is the one TCRdb lists. This rearrangement joins TRBV18 to TRBJ2-7; TRBD2, the table's D call, was not compared with the DNA. Germline CDR1 and CDR2: KGHSH and LQKENI. Inclusive of both ends, the CDR3 amounts to 12 amino acids. The CDR3 protein is CASSPSGRRVWL.

This clone occurred once. J is TRBJ1-2 and V is TRBV7-8, with 7 bases that match TRBD1. J gave up 0 bases and V 5 bases, and 9 bases lay outside the gene matches. Germline loops: CDR1 SGHVS, CDR2 FQNEAQ. The CDR3 loop spans 16 amino acids. CDR3 DNA sequence: TGTGCCAGCAGCCGAGGGGGCGTCGGAACTAACTATGGCTACACCTTC. The encoded protein is CASSRGGVGTNYGYTF.

The CDR3 bases are TGTGCCAGCTCACCAATCCAGGGCAAAGAAGAGACCCAGTACTTC. Its protein product is CASSPIQGKEETQYF. V and J are TRBV18 and TRBJ2-5; perhaps TRBD1 as D (5 bases). V dropped 2 bases and J dropped 3 bases, with 13 bases sitting between them. CDR1 KGHSH and CDR2 LQKENI come from the germline V gene. CDR3 length: 15 amino acids.

The J gene is TRBJ2-7, the V gene TRBV5-1; TRBD1 agrees at 7 bases. CDR1 and CDR2 from the germline V gene are SGHRS and YFSETQ. This CDR3 spans 14 amino acids. The J segment lost 3 bases and the V segment lost 0 bases, leaving 3 bases of the junction unmatched. Here the CDR3 reads CASSLEDRSYEQYF. In DNA form, the CDR3 reads TGCGCCAGCAGCTTGGAGGACAGGAGCTACGAGCAGTACTTC.

The chain recombines TRBV5-6 with TRBJ2-5, with 9 bases identical to TRBD2. In germline, CDR1 is SGHDT, CDR2 YYEEEE. V dropped 0 bases and J dropped 5; count of bases not matched to a gene: 2. The CDR3 is 14 amino acids. The DNA for the CDR3 is TGTGCCAGCAGCTTGGTTAGCGGGGGTGAGACCCAGTACTTC. Its protein product is CASSLVSGGETQYF. The full variable domain, completed using reference TRBV5-6 and TRBJ2-5, is DAGVTQSPTHLIKTRGQQVTLRCSPKSGHDTVSWYQQALGQGPQFIFQYYEEEERQRGNFPDRFSGHQFPNYSSELNVNALLLGDSALYLCASSLVSGGETQYFGPGTRLLVL.

This clone appeared a single time. The genes are TRBV6-5 and TRBJ2-3, with D maybe TRBD2 (7 bases). The germline V gene encodes CDR1 MNHEY and CDR2 SVGAGI. The CDR3 has 14 residues. V lost 7 bases and J lost 6, with 17 bases in between. The DNA of the CDR3 is TGTGCCAGCACCGCCGCGGGGGCACGGGATACGCAGTATTTT. Its protein product is CASTAAGARDTQYF.

This clone was detected a few times. This chain joins TRBV18 and TRBJ2-5, with 9 bases matching TRBD2. This CDR3 has 14 amino acids. V was clipped by 6 bases and J by 3 bases; unmatched bases: 5. Germline CDR1 reads KGHSH; CDR2 reads LQKENI. The CDR3 sequence: CASSLGLAEETQYF. For the CDR3, the DNA is TGTGCCAGCTCCCTGGGACTAGCAGAAGAGACCCAGTACTTC.

Only one count was recorded for this clone. This chain links TRBV21-1 with TRBJ1-1; the table gives TRBD1 as D, unverified against the DNA. TRBV21-1 is recorded as a pseudogene. This CDR3 comprises 13 residues. DNA of the CDR3: TGTGCCAGCAGCAAAAATGGAACAGGCGGAGCTTTCTTT. It codes for CASSKNGTGGAFF.

The genes are TRBV9 and TRBJ2-3; 10 bases agree with TRBD2. This CDR3 spans 18 amino acids. Germline trimming cut 0 bases from V and 1 base from J; bases unmatched to any gene: 8. Germline assignment: CDR1 SGDLS and CDR2 YYNGEE. CDR3 bases: TGTGCCAGCAGCGTAGAGAATAGCGGGGGGCTCCGCACAGATACGCAGTATTTT. Amino acids: CASSVENSGGLRTDTQYF.

The chain employs TRBV5-8 and TRBJ1-4; no clear D gene. The CDR3 loop spans 14 amino acids. CDR1 and CDR2 from the germline V gene are SGHTS and YDEGEE. With 5 bases removed from V and 6 bases from J, the gap between germline ends came to 14 bases. The CDR3 DNA follows: TGTGCCAGCAGGTTCCTCGGTTCCGATGAAAAACTGTTTTTT. It yields the protein CASRFLGSDEKLFF.

This chain joins TRBV3-1 (or the pseudogene TRBV3-2) and TRBJ1-2, with 10 nucleotides matching TRBD1. The CDR3 runs 15 residues. CDR1 is LGHDT and CDR2 is YNNKEL in the germline V gene (reference sequence). J was trimmed by 4 bases and V by 5 bases; bases with no gene match: 7. The CDR3 reads CASSTRQGATYGYTF. The CDR3 DNA sequence: TGTGCCAGCAGCACCAGACAGGGGGCTACCTATGGCTACACCTTC.

V gene TRBV4-1 combines with J gene TRBJ1-1; TRBD1 might be the D (5 bases). Trimming left V 0 bases short and J 6 bases short, with 17 bases between. CDR1 is MGHRA, CDR2 YSYEKL, per germline. The CDR3 extends over 16 amino acids. CDR3 amino acids: CASSQDIQPPGAEAFF. DNA for the CDR3: TGCGCCAGCAGCCAAGATATTCAGCCCCCGGGGGCTGAAGCTTTCTTT.

This clone has just a few counts. The chain has TRBV2 and TRBJ2-7; TRBD2 might be the D (5 bases). Looked up from germline, CDR1 is SNHLY and CDR2 is FYNNEI. The CDR3 contains 13 residues. Between the trimmed V and J ends, which lost 2 bases and 4 bases, there was a span of 9 bases. The chain's CDR3 is CASSELAEYEQYF. The CDR3 DNA follows: TGTGCCAGCAGTGAACTAGCTGAGTACGAGCAGTACTTC. The full variable domain, its missing parts supplied by reference TRBV2 and TRBJ2-7, is EPEVTQTPSHQVTQMGQEVILRCVPISNHLYFYWYRQILGQKVEFLVSFYNNEISEKSEIFDDQFSVERPDGSNFTLKIRSTKLEDSAMYFCASSELAEYEQYFGPGTRLTVT.

The chain is built from TRBV2 and TRBJ2-7; D not certain. The V gene lost 3 bases and the J gene lost 4 bases, with 7 bases spanning the gap. CDR1 and CDR2 (germline): SNHLY, FYNNEI. The CDR3 is made up of 12 amino acids. CDR3 DNA: TGTGCCAGCAGTGATTTCGGTTACGAGCAGTACTTC. Translating it yields CASSDFGYEQYF.

The chain employs TRBV7-8 and TRBJ2-2; 8 positions match TRBD2. This CDR3 is built from 18 residues. Trimming cost V 5 bases and J 2 bases; bases outside gene matches: 13. Germline V lookup: CDR1 SGHVS, CDR2 FQNEAQ. The chain's CDR3 is CASSPSSLAGLNTGELFF. DNA of the CDR3: TGTGCCAGCAGCCCATCCTCCCTAGCGGGCCTTAACACCGGGGAGCTGTTTTTT.

This chain uses TRBV2 with TRBJ2-7; D is possibly TRBD1 (5 bases). Deletions cut 5 bases from V and 7 bases from J, with 15 bases between. CDR1 SNHLY and CDR2 FYNNEI come from the germline V gene. This CDR3 spans 13 amino acids. CDR3 residues: CASSYDRSSEQYF. The CDR3 nucleotides are TGTGCCAGCAGTTATGACAGATCGTCTGAGCAGTACTTC.

Only a few counts were recorded for this clone. The rearrangement joins TRBV5-6 to TRBJ1-1; D not certain. The CDR3 extends over 12 amino acids. Germline-derived CDR1 and CDR2 are SGHDT and YYEEEE. With 1 base removed from V and 7 bases from J, the gap between germline ends came to 8 bases. The CDR3, as DNA: TGTGCCAGCAGCTTGAGGAGGCTTGAAGCTTTCTTT. Translated, it gives CASSLRRLEAFF.

The gene calls are TRBV27 and TRBJ2-5; D is possibly TRBD1 (5 bases). With 3 bases removed from V and 4 bases from J, the gap between germline ends came to 9 bases. The CDR3 extends over 13 amino acids. Germline-derived CDR1 and CDR2 are MNHEY and SMNVEV (reference sequence). The CDR3 reads CASSFRQGETQYF. CDR3 sequence (DNA): TGTGCCAGCAGTTTTAGGCAGGGAGAGACCCAGTACTTC.

This CDR3 is CASSFRGGFDEAFF. The CDR3 DNA is TGTGCCAGCAGCTTCAGGGGCGGATTTGATGAAGCTTTCTTT. The chain links TRBV5-4 to TRBJ1-1; a weak D match, TRBD1 (6 bases). Trimming shortened V by 2 bases and J by 7 bases, and 15 bases separated the two germline ends. CDR1 is SGHNT and CDR2 is YYREEE in the germline V gene (reference sequence). The CDR3 runs 14 residues.

The V call is TRBV6-5, the J call TRBJ1-2, with 10 nucleotides matching TRBD1. Germline CDR1 is MNHEY and CDR2 is SVGAGI. The CDR3 is 13 amino acids. V lost 6 bases, J lost 8 bases, and 6 bases stayed unmatched. CDR3 in amino acids: CASRSGTGEGYTF. The CDR3 DNA follows: TGTGCCAGCAGGTCCGGGACAGGGGAAGGCTACACCTTC.

The chain couples TRBV6-2 or TRBV6-3 to TRBJ1-2, with unresolved D. The CDR3 is made up of 13 amino acids. Trimming took 0 bases from V and 4 from J, leaving 6 bases between them. Germline lookup yields CDR1 MNHEY and CDR2 SVGEGT. CDR3 sequence (DNA): TGTGCCAGCAGTTACTCCCCGAGCTATGGCTACACCTTC. Amino acid sequence: CASSYSPSYGYTF.

The J gene is TRBJ2-5, the V gene TRBV15; D remains unclear. Between the trimmed V and J ends, which lost 0 bases and 3 bases, there was a span of 8 bases. CDR1 LNHNV and CDR2 YYDKDF come from the germline V gene (reference sequence). The CDR3 contains 14 residues. The CDR3 loop is CATSRDPREETQYF. The CDR3 DNA is TGTGCCACCAGCAGAGATCCCCGTGAAGAGACCCAGTACTTC.

Regarding this clone: Other DNA variants within this sample encode the same CDR3. The chain links TRBV19 to TRBJ1-2, with 7 bases matching TRBD1. This CDR3 comprises 15 residues. Germline loops: CDR1 LNHDA, CDR2 SQIVND (reference sequence). J lost 4 bases, V lost 6 bases, and 11 bases had no gene match. The CDR3 DNA is TGTGCCAGTAGCCTCCCGGGACAGCCGTTCTATGGCTACACCTTC. Its translation is CASSLPGQPFYGYTF.

V gene TRBV13 combines with J gene TRBJ2-7; 10 positions agree with TRBD2. V trimming: 5 bases; J trimming: 1 base; junction bases outside the gene matches: 5. This CDR3 is built from 15 residues. Per the germline V gene, CDR1 is PRHDT and CDR2 is FYEKMQ (reference sequence). CDR3 protein: CASSQAGGSSYEQYF. DNA of the CDR3: TGTGCCAGCAGCCAAGCGGGAGGGTCATCCTACGAGCAGTACTTC. The variable domain in full, with the rest retrieved from reference TRBV13 and TRBJ2-7, is AAGVIQSPRHLIKEKRETATLKCYPIPRHDTVYWYQQGPGQDPQFLISFYEKMQSDKGSIPDRFSAQQFSDYHSELNMSSLELGDSALYFCASSQAGGSSYEQYFGPGTRLTVT.

This chain connects TRBV11-3 to TRBJ2-1, with 8 bases matching TRBD2. This CDR3 is built from 15 residues. V shed 5 bases, J shed 0 bases, and the junction held 3 bases outside the gene matches. CDR1 is SGHNT and CDR2 is YENEEA in the germline V gene. The CDR3 sequence: CASSVGLASYNEQFF. CDR3 DNA: TGTGCCAGCAGCGTAGGACTAGCCTCCTACAATGAGCAGTTCTTC. The whole variable domain, remainder taken from reference TRBV11-3 and TRBJ2-1, is EAGVVQSPRYKIIEKKQPVAFWCNPISGHNTLYWYLQNLGQGPELLIRYENEEAVDDSQLPKDRFSAERLKGVDSTLKIQPAELGDSAVYLCASSVGLASYNEQFFGPGTRLTVL.

The CDR3 is CASSLPGGSGNTIYF. The CDR3 nucleotides read TGTGCCAGCAGCCTACCAGGGGGCTCTGGAAACACCATATATTTT. This chain joins TRBV3-1 (or the pseudogene TRBV3-2) and TRBJ1-3, with TRBD1 matching over 7 bases. Trimming at V came to 4 bases and at J to 0 bases, leaving 3 bases not matched to a gene. This CDR3 is 15 amino acids long. Germline V gene lookup returns CDR1 LGHDT and CDR2 YNNKEL (reference sequence).

This clone turned up a few times. This chain joins TRBV27 and TRBJ2-1, with 13 nucleotides matching TRBD2. CDR3 length: 15 residues. J gave up 5 bases and V 4 bases, and 2 bases lay outside the gene matches. Germline loops: CDR1 MNHEY, CDR2 SMNVEV (reference sequence). DNA for the CDR3: TGTGCCAGCAGTTCCGGACTAGCGGGAGACAATGAGCAGTTCTTC. This translates into CASSSGLAGDNEQFF.

The rearrangement uses TRBV29-1 and TRBJ2-1; D might be TRBD1 (6 bases). The CDR3 length is 14 residues. Trimming stripped 1 base from V and 2 bases from J, with 9 bases between. The germline gives CDR1 SQVTM, CDR2 ANQGSEA. CDR3 protein: CSVEAGGPYNEQFF. CDR3 nucleotide sequence: TGCAGCGTTGAAGCTGGGGGCCCCTACAATGAGCAGTTCTTC.

The rearrangement uses TRBV9 and TRBJ2-6; TRBD2 matches 14 bases. There are 17 residues in the CDR3. Germline V gene lookup returns CDR1 SGDLS and CDR2 YYNGEE. The V and J ends lost 6 bases and 1 base, in that order; junction bases with no gene match: 3. CDR3 nucleotide sequence: TGTGCCAGCAAAGGGACTAGCGGGAGTTCTGGGGCCAACGTCCTGACTTTC. Translated: CASKGTSGSSGANVLTF.